The 24 T cell receptor beta chains below were found in one sample sequenced in a study of neurological immune-mediated disorders (dated 2019 in TCRdb). Receptor libraries were prepared by 5' RACE. This sample was sequenced with an Illumina HiSeq 2500. TCRdb reworked the public reads: Q25 trimming with fastp, MiXCR clone assembly, productive beta chains retained. CDR3 protein duplicates are merged, each entry listing the most common genes and DNA. This sample lists roughly 120,000 distinct CDR3 sequences; 3% to 3.5% were detected once. 1% to 1.5% of the sample belongs to the ten largest clones. The sequencing sample was made of PBMCs. Receptors were obtained from a woman in her twenties or thirties with multiple sclerosis.

This clonotype was counted many times. V gene TRBV5-1 combines with J gene TRBJ1-1; 8 nucleotides align to TRBD1. V was pared by 0 bases and J by 14 bases, with 6 bases of the junction left unmatched. Looked up from germline, CDR1 is SGHRS and CDR2 is YFSETQ. The CDR3 length is 12 residues. The CDR3 nucleotides read TGCGCCAGCAGCTTGGAGGACAGGGTCGCCTTCTTT. Its translation: CASSLEDRVAFF.

This clonotype was picked up a small number of times. The J gene is TRBJ1-4, the V gene TRBV20-1; 7 nucleotides align to TRBD1. After removal of 0 bases from V and 6 bases from J, the junction contained 7 bases not matched to a gene. CDR3 length: 15 residues. Germline V gene data show CDR1 as DFQATT and CDR2 as SNEGSKA (reference sequence). CDR3 sequence: CSARDPGQGDEKLFF. Written as DNA, the CDR3 is TGCAGTGCTAGAGATCCGGGGCAGGGGGATGAAAAACTGTTTTTT.

This clonotype was counted at least ten times. The V call is TRBV30, the J call TRBJ1-2; D is unresolved. The CDR3 contains 12 residues. The V end lost 2 bases, the J end lost 7 bases, and 11 bases lay between the germline ends. Germline loops: CDR1 GTSNPN, CDR2 SVGIG (reference sequence). This CDR3 is CAWSREGRGYTF. Written as DNA, the CDR3 is TGTGCCTGGAGTCGAGAAGGACGTGGCTACACCTTC.

In this sample, this clonotype turned up many times. The chain carries TRBV2 and TRBJ1-2, with 7 positions matching TRBD1. The CDR3 is 13 residues long. The V gene's germline CDR1 is SNHLY and CDR2 FYNNEI. With 8 bases clipped from V and 2 bases from J, the junction kept 5 bases outside the gene matches. Here the CDR3 DNA reads TGTGCCAGCGGACAGGCCCTCAACTATGGCTACACCTTC. The encoded protein is CASGQALNYGYTF.

This clonotype was seen many times. This rearrangement joins TRBV20-1 to TRBJ2-5, with D tentatively TRBD2 (6 bases). The V gene lost 2 bases and the J gene lost 4 bases, with 26 bases spanning the gap. The CDR3 sequence is 18 residues long. Germline V lookup: CDR1 DFQATT, CDR2 SNEGSKA (reference sequence). For the CDR3, the DNA is TGCAGTGCTAGATCGTTACGCGAGCGGGTGATCCCCAGAGAGACCCAGTACTTC. It specifies CSARSLRERVIPRETQYF.

Many counts were recorded for this clonotype. The chain has TRBV6-6 and TRBJ1-4; D unclear. The germline V gene has CDR1 MNHNY and CDR2 SVGAGI (reference sequence). The length of the CDR3 is 13 residues. The V end lost 2 bases, the J end lost 7 bases, and 8 bases lay between the germline ends. The CDR3 DNA is TGTGCCAGCAGTTACGGCGCGGTTGAAAAACTGTTTTTT. Translated: CASSYGAVEKLFF.

This clonotype appeared a few times. With a much larger clone just one base away, this may be a read error. The chain couples TRBV20-1 to TRBJ1-6, with no clear D. The germline V gene has CDR1 DFQATT and CDR2 SNEGSKA (reference sequence). This CDR3 has 13 amino acids. DNA for the CDR3: TGCAGTGCTACCGAGGGTATGCGTTCACCCCTCAACTTT. Its translation is CSATEGMRSPLNF.

This clonotype was seen repeatedly, ten times or more. CDR3 protein: CASSQSGVEQYF. The CDR3 nucleotides are TGTGCCAGCAGCCAATCGGGCGTCGAGCAGTACTTC. The chain employs TRBV16 and TRBJ2-7; D unresolved. The CDR3 runs to 12 residues. The V end was cut by 0 bases, the J end by 6 bases, with 6 bases between. Germline V gene data show CDR1 as KGHSY and CDR2 as FQNENV.

This clonotype appeared many times. The V call is TRBV7-2, the J call TRBJ1-2, with D maybe TRBD1 (5 bases). The CDR3 totals 14 residues. The V end was cut by 5 bases, the J end by 8 bases, with 18 bases between. Germline assignment: CDR1 SGHTA and CDR2 FQGNSA. In DNA form, the CDR3 reads TGTGCCAGCAGCCCCGGGACGGGCCGGGCCGGCTACACCTTC. Translation: CASSPGTGRAGYTF.

This clonotype was detected many times. The gene calls are TRBV5-1 and TRBJ2-6; D is unresolved. The V gene's germline CDR1 is SGHRS and CDR2 YFSETQ. The V gene lost 0 bases and the J gene lost 1 base, with 8 bases spanning the gap. This CDR3 spans 16 amino acids. The CDR3 nucleotides read TGCGCCAGCAGCTTGGTTATCCCATCTGGGGCCAACGTCCTGACTTTC. It is translated as CASSLVIPSGANVLTF.

This clonotype appeared many times. This rearrangement joins TRBV9 to TRBJ2-1; perhaps TRBD2 as D (6 bases). CDR3 length: 15 amino acids. V lost 2 bases and J 2 bases, leaving 11 bases between the germline ends. Per the germline V gene, CDR1 is SGDLS and CDR2 is YYNGEE. The CDR3 bases are TGTGCCAGCAGCGTCGGCATAGCGGCCTACAATGAGCAGTTCTTC. This encodes CASSVGIAAYNEQFF.

The V call is TRBV24-1, the J call TRBJ2-3; D unclear. Trimming pared 5 bases from V and 2 bases from J, leaving 10 bases between. CDR1 KGHDR and CDR2 SFDVKD come from the germline V gene. CDR3 length: 14 amino acids. CDR3 loop: CATSASEATDTQYF. The CDR3 nucleotides are TGTGCCACCAGTGCGTCAGAGGCCACAGATACGCAGTATTTT.

Many counts were recorded for this clonotype. The rearrangement links TRBV18 to TRBJ1-5, with D possibly being TRBD1 (6 bases). The CDR3 covers 17 residues. V shed 2 bases and J shed 0 bases, with 14 bases lying between them. CDR1 and CDR2 from the germline V gene are KGHSH and LQKENI. CDR3 region: CASSPTPGVGSNQPQHF. Written as DNA, the CDR3 is TGTGCCAGCTCACCAACCCCAGGGGTGGGTAGCAATCAGCCCCAGCATTTT.

V usage is TRBV27 and J usage is TRBJ1-5; a possible D gene is TRBD1 (6 bases). This CDR3 is 15 amino acids long. Trimming pared 3 bases from V and 10 bases from J, leaving 19 bases between. Germline V gives CDR1 MNHEY, CDR2 SMNVEV (reference sequence). CDR3 sequence: CASSLQQGGGHPQHF. The CDR3, as DNA: TGTGCCAGCAGTTTGCAACAGGGAGGGGGTCATCCCCAGCATTTT.

In its sample, this clonotype was seen many times. The chain uses TRBV4-3 and TRBJ2-1; 16 bases line up with TRBD2. The ends lost 0 bases at V and 5 bases at J; junction bases unmatched: 7. The CDR3 loop spans 19 amino acids. Germline CDR1 reads LGHNA; CDR2 reads YSLEER. CDR3 sequence: CASSQEGGTSGGVDNEQFF. CDR3 bases: TGCGCCAGCAGCCAAGAGGGCGGGACTAGCGGGGGGGTCGACAATGAGCAGTTCTTC.

This clonotype was recorded many times. V and J are TRBV3-1 and TRBJ1-1, with 7 bases that match TRBD1. The V and J ends lost 4 bases and 4 bases, in that order; junction bases with no gene match: 21. Germline V gene data show CDR1 as LGHDT and CDR2 as YNNKEL (reference sequence). The CDR3 totals 19 residues. DNA of the CDR3: TGTGCCAGCAGCCTTACTTCCGGGACAGTTCAATCGGTATTCACTGAAGCTTTCTTT. This codes for CASSLTSGTVQSVFTEAFF.

This clonotype was observed at least ten times. The chain has TRBV20-1 and TRBJ2-1, with D unclear. This CDR3 is built from 14 residues. Per the germline V gene, CDR1 is DFQATT and CDR2 is SNEGSKA (reference sequence). Trimming removed 6 bases from V and 3 bases from J, with 15 bases in between. The CDR3 here is CSAHPQARYNEQFF. Written as DNA, the CDR3 is TGCAGTGCCCACCCCCAGGCCCGCTACAATGAGCAGTTCTTC.

This clonotype was found many times. The rearrangement joins TRBV20-1 to TRBJ1-5; TRBD1 is a possible D gene (6 bases). Germline loops: CDR1 DFQATT, CDR2 SNEGSKA (reference sequence). V gave up 0 bases and J gave up 7 bases, with 13 bases separating them. This CDR3 has 14 residues. The CDR3 DNA reads TGCAGTGCTAGAGAGCGCACAGGGAACCAGCCCCAGCATTTT. This gives the protein CSARERTGNQPQHF.

This clonotype was recorded many times. The genes are TRBV7-8 and TRBJ1-6; TRBD1 matches at 9 bases. CDR1 is SGHVS and CDR2 is FQNEAQ in the germline V gene. The V and J ends lost 1 base and 7 bases, in that order; junction bases with no gene match: 2. The CDR3 loop spans 15 amino acids. CDR3 DNA sequence: TGTGCCAGCAGCTTAGTAGGGACAGGGAATTCACCCCTCCACTTT. This gives the protein CASSLVGTGNSPLHF.

This clonotype appeared many times. The chain has TRBV2 and TRBJ2-3; 10 bases align to TRBD2. Germline CDR1 SNHLY, CDR2 FYNNEI. The CDR3 is made up of 17 amino acids. CDR3 protein: CAASEAGGPGRSDTQYF. The CDR3 DNA is TGTGCAGCCAGTGAAGCGGGGGGGCCCGGTAGGTCAGATACGCAGTATTTT.

This clonotype was counted ten times or more. This chain connects TRBV20-1 to TRBJ1-4, with a weak D call TRBD1 (6 bases). V lost 3 bases, J lost 8 bases, and 13 bases lay in between. From germline, CDR1 is DFQATT and CDR2 SNEGSKA (reference sequence). The CDR3 is 13 amino acids. In DNA, the CDR3 is TGCAGTGCTAGTCAAGGGGGGAGAGAAAAACTGTTTTTT. Its protein is CSASQGGREKLFF.

In its sample, this clonotype was seen many times. The chain uses TRBV5-5 and TRBJ1-1; possible D gene TRBD1, 5 bases. V was cut by 0 bases and J by 4 bases, with 16 bases left in between. Germline CDR1 reads SGHKS; CDR2 reads YYEKEE (reference sequence). This CDR3 comprises 16 residues. The CDR3 protein is CASSLGLEGLSTEAFF. CDR3 DNA: TGTGCCAGCAGCTTGGGCCTGGAGGGGCTCAGCACTGAAGCTTTCTTT.

This clonotype was recorded many times. The gene calls are TRBV5-1 and TRBJ1-1; 7 bases match TRBD1. J was trimmed by 1 base and V by 2 bases; bases with no gene match: 14. The germline V gene encodes CDR1 SGHRS and CDR2 YFSETQ. This CDR3 has 18 amino acids. The CDR3 nucleotides read TGCGCCAGCAGCTTTGGCCCGACAGGGAGGAATGCGAACACTGAAGCTTTCTTT. Its protein product is CASSFGPTGRNANTEAFF.

The V call is TRBV5-1, the J call TRBJ2-1; 15 bases align to TRBD2. CDR1 and CDR2 (germline): SGHRS, YFSETQ. The V and J ends lost 4 bases and 10 bases, in that order; junction bases with no gene match: 3. The CDR3 contains 14 residues. CDR3 sequence reads: CASSHGTSGREQFF. The CDR3 region has the DNA TGCGCCAGCAGCCACGGGACTAGCGGGAGGGAGCAGTTCTTC.